These 7 T cell receptor beta chains originate from one sample sequenced in a study of blood T cell repertoires in COVID-19. Only in-frame clones appear in the TCRdb table, and some are missing; sequencing was by immunoSEQ multiplex PCR. The data hold 250,000 or so clones, with roughly 90% observed a single time. The sequencing sample was made of peripheral blood. Source of these receptors: a woman aged 25 to 39 with acute or convalescent COVID-19.

The chain employs TRBV6-6 and TRBJ2-7, with TRBD1 matching 11 bases. V shed 8 bases and J 5 bases; nucleotides not matched to a gene: 8. CDR3 length: 14 amino acids. Germline V gene lookup returns CDR1 MNHNY and CDR2 SVGAGI (reference sequence). For the CDR3, the DNA is TGTGCCAGCCAATGGGGACAGGGGGTCCACGAGCAGTACTTC. It codes for CASQWGQGVHEQYF.

V is TRBV7-9 and J is TRBJ2-1; TRBD2 agrees at 12 bases. Germline-derived CDR1 and CDR2 are SEHNR and FQNEAQ (reference sequence). The CDR3 loop spans 16 amino acids. The trim removed 5 bases at V and 9 bases at J, leaving 11 bases unmatched. CDR3 nucleotides: TGTGCCAGCAGCCCACGACTAGCGGGAGCACAAGTTGAGCAGTTCTTC. Its translation is CASSPRLAGAQVEQFF.

The chain has TRBV27 and TRBJ2-5; 7 nucleotides agree with TRBD1. Unmatched junction bases numbered 9, after V lost 6 bases and J lost 5 bases. This CDR3 region has 14 residues. Germline CDR1 reads MNHEY; CDR2 reads SMNVEV (reference sequence). CDR3 coding DNA: TGTGCCAGCAGATTCACAGGGGTAGGGGAGACCCAGTACTTC. It codes for CASRFTGVGETQYF.

The chain joins TRBV29-1 to TRBJ2-1; D gene ambiguous. V was trimmed by 4 bases and J by 8 bases, leaving 9 bases between them. This CDR3 region has 11 residues. Looked up from germline, CDR1 is SQVTM and CDR2 is ANQGSEA. The CDR3 loop reads CSVGSNYEQFF. The CDR3, as DNA: TGCAGCGTTGGAAGTAACTATGAGCAGTTCTTC.

The chain recombines TRBV5-4 with TRBJ2-7; the D gene is possibly TRBD1 (5 bases). The germline CDR1 and CDR2 sequences are SGHNT and YYREEE (reference sequence). This CDR3 has 14 amino acids. The V end lost 4 bases, the J end lost 3 bases, and 14 bases lay between the germline ends. The chain's CDR3 is CASSPQQGLYEQYF. The CDR3 coding sequence is TGTGCCAGCAGCCCTCAGCAGGGCCTCTACGAGCAGTACTTC.

The V call is TRBV5-4, the J call TRBJ1-2, with D possibly TRBD1 on 6 matching bases. CDR1 and CDR2 from the germline V gene are SGHNT and YYREEE (reference sequence). Trimming left V 1 base short and J 7 bases short, with 14 bases between. This CDR3 comprises 14 residues. The CDR3 region has the DNA TGTGCCAGCAGCTTGCTGACAGGTCGTCTTGGCTACACCTTC. Translated: CASSLLTGRLGYTF.

This clone was seen just once. The J gene is TRBJ1-2, the V gene TRBV27; a possible D gene is TRBD1 (5 bases). Germline V gene lookup returns CDR1 MNHEY and CDR2 SMNVEV (reference sequence). This CDR3 region has 15 residues. V was cut by 4 bases and J by 4 bases, with 16 bases left in between. CDR3 coding DNA: TGTGCCAGCAGTTCGCCCGTTTTAGGGGTCTATGGCTACACCTTC. Its protein is CASSSPVLGVYGYTF.